This record covers a single T cell receptor beta chain. The target antigen is unknown. The source of the sample is a study of CD8+ T cells in alopecia areata. Study in general: Tofacitinib ran for 6 to 18 months before 6 months off drug.

The study's findings and limits: Whereas mice showed it more clearly, TCR sharing across patients was murkier, possibly because of HLA.

Stated treatment: oral pan-JAK inhibitor, 5-10 mg twice daily. Separation by sorting yielded CD4+ and CD8+ T cells from PBMCs. The CDR3 covers 16 residues. Germline assignment: CDR1 SQVTM and CDR2 ANQGSEA. The V end was cut by 3 bases, the J end by 7 bases, with 22 bases between. Reverse transcribed after extraction, RNA yielded cDNA as the sequencing template. TCRdb's copy holds only in-frame clones and misses some; the assay was immunoSEQ multiplex PCR. The table lists fewer than 110,000 clones, 65% to 90% of them singletons. The chain links TRBV29-1 to TRBJ2-1, with D perhaps given as TRBD1 or TRBD2 (5 bases each). Sequences were derived from CD8+ T cells sorted from blood, sampled around week 34, from a patient treated with tofacitinib. This clonotype originated in a human donor with alopecia areata. The CDR3 DNA sequence: TGCAGCGTTGAGGGGACGGAAAAAGTTGGTGGGAATGAGCAGTTCTTC. It translates to CSVEGTEKVGGNEQFF.